The 22 T cell receptor beta chains presented below share a single source sample, sequenced in a study of blood T cell repertoires in COVID-19. Libraries were prepared by immunoSEQ multiplex PCR; TCRdb keeps only in-frame clonotypes and omits some of them. The table lists roughly 340,000 clones, approximately 88% of them singletons. Sample: peripheral blood. The receptors stem from a woman between 25 and 40 years old with COVID-19, enrolled during active disease.

The V call is TRBV5-4, the J call TRBJ2-5, with a weak D call TRBD2 (6 bases). Germline V gene sequence: CDR1 SGHNT, CDR2 YYREEE (reference sequence). There are 15 residues in the CDR3. V was trimmed by 4 bases and J by 5 bases, leaving 18 bases between them. The CDR3 is CASSRRLVGSETQYF. As DNA, the CDR3 is TGTGCCAGCAGCCGCCGACTAGTGGGGAGCGAGACCCAGTACTTC.

This chain uses TRBV23-1 with TRBJ1-3, with D possibly TRBD1 on 6 matching bases. TRBV23-1 is known as an ORF, though its function is uncertain. V lost 3 bases to trimming and J lost 2 bases, with 14 bases between them. This CDR3 is built from 16 residues. The DNA of the CDR3 is TGCGCCAGCAGTCATCCCGGACAGCTGACTGGAAACACCATATATTTT. Its translation is CASSHPGQLTGNTIYF.

The chain carries TRBV9 and TRBJ2-7; 9 nucleotides align to TRBD2. Germline V CDR1 and CDR2: SGDLS, YYNGEE. After removal of 10 bases from V and 7 bases from J, the junction contained 12 bases not matched to a gene. The CDR3 length is 13 residues. The CDR3 protein is CAVHGCGRGEQYV. The CDR3 nucleotides are TGTGCCGTTCACGGATGCGGGAGGGGTGAGCAGTACGTC.

V usage is TRBV2 and J usage is TRBJ2-3; TRBD2 matches 15 bases. Germline V gene lookup returns CDR1 SNHLY and CDR2 FYNNEI. The J segment lost 6 bases and the V segment lost 0 bases, leaving 4 bases of the junction unmatched. This CDR3 has 17 residues. In DNA form, the CDR3 reads TGTGCCAGCAGTGAAGCGGGACTAGCGGGGGGAGGCGATACGCAGTATTTT. It encodes CASSEAGLAGGGDTQYF.

V and J are TRBV28 and TRBJ2-3; 8 nucleotides line up with TRBD1. J gave up 1 base and V 3 bases, and 0 bases lay outside the gene matches. The CDR3 runs to 14 residues. The germline CDR1 and CDR2 sequences are MDHEN and SYDVKM. The DNA of the CDR3 is TGTGCCAGCAGTTTGGACAGGGGCACAGATACGCAGTATTTT. This sequence encodes CASSLDRGTDTQYF.

The chain links TRBV5-5 to TRBJ2-1, with 7 bases aligning to TRBD1. The CDR3 runs 14 residues. Per the germline V gene, CDR1 is SGHKS and CDR2 is YYEKEE (reference sequence). V shed 4 bases and J 9 bases; nucleotides not matched to a gene: 10. The CDR3 here is CASSTRDSFAEQFF. The CDR3 DNA is TGTGCCAGCAGCACCCGGGACAGCTTTGCTGAGCAGTTCTTC.

Points on this clone: The junction departs from the called germline gene at one end, perhaps through a read error. The rearrangement links TRBV18 to TRBJ1-6; 10 nucleotides match TRBD1. CDR1 KGHSH and CDR2 LQKENI come from the germline V gene. The CDR3 is 16 amino acids. CDR3 sequence: CASSPARDRGQSPLHF. As DNA, the CDR3 is TGTGCCAGCTCACCAGCCCGGGACAGGGGTCAGTCACCCCTTCACTTT. The full variable domain, rest sourced from reference TRBV18 and TRBJ1-6, is NAGVMQNPRHLVRRRGQEARLRCSPMKGHSHVYWYRQLPEEGLKFMVYLQKENIIDESGMPKERFSAEFPKEGPSILRIQQVVRGDSAAYFCASSPARDRGQSPLHFGNGTRLTVT.

This clone occurred once. This chain links TRBV21-1 with TRBJ1-1; TRBD1, the table's D call, was not compared with the DNA. TRBV21-1 is noted as a pseudogene. The CDR3 is made up of 17 amino acids. CDR3 in amino acids: CASSAPTGRRSDTEAFF. CDR3 coding DNA: TGTGCCAGCAGCGCCCCGACAGGGAGGCGTTCGGACACTGAAGCTTTCTTT.

This clone came up once. The gene calls are TRBV7-9 and TRBJ2-3; tentatively, D is TRBD2 (5 bases). The germline V gene encodes CDR1 SEHNR and CDR2 FQNEAQ (reference sequence). The CDR3 extends over 18 amino acids. Trimming removed 5 bases from V and 2 bases from J, with 23 bases in between. CDR3 bases: TGTGCCAGCAGCCAACGGTACAGAGCGGACCATGACACAGATACGCAGTATTTT. Its translation: CASSQRYRADHDTDTQYF. The full variable domain, in which reference TRBV7-9 and TRBJ2-3 provide the parts outside the CDR3, is DTGVSQNPRHKITKRGQNVTFRCDPISEHNRLYWYRQTLGQGPEFLTYFQNEAQLEKSRLLSDRFSAERPKGSFSTLEIQRTEQGDSAMYLCASSQRYRADHDTDTQYFGPGTRLTVL.

This chain uses TRBV18 with TRBJ1-5; perhaps TRBD1 as D (5 bases). The CDR3 is 16 amino acids. Germline CDR1 KGHSH, CDR2 LQKENI. The V end lost 3 bases, the J end lost 2 bases, and 14 bases lay between the germline ends. In nucleotides, the CDR3 is TGTGCCAGCTCACCCCAGGGTAATCGGGGCAATCAGCCCCAGCATTTT. Its translation: CASSPQGNRGNQPQHF. Together with reference TRBV18 and TRBJ1-5, the CDR3 gives the full variable domain: NAGVMQNPRHLVRRRGQEARLRCSPMKGHSHVYWYRQLPEEGLKFMVYLQKENIIDESGMPKERFSAEFPKEGPSILRIQQVVRGDSAAYFCASSPQGNRGNQPQHFGDGTRLSIL.

V usage is TRBV5-1 and J usage is TRBJ1-3, with TRBD1 matching 7 bases. The CDR3 is made up of 16 amino acids. Germline CDR1 reads SGHRS; CDR2 reads YFSETQ. Unmatched junction bases numbered 6, after V lost 1 base and J lost 2 bases. The DNA of the CDR3 is TGCGCCAGCAGCTTGCAGGGGGTGACAGCTGGAAACACCATATATTTT. Encoded protein: CASSLQGVTAGNTIYF.

The chain employs TRBV29-1 and TRBJ1-2, with D perhaps TRBD1 (5 bases). Trimming removed 6 bases at V and 5 bases at J, with 34 bases between. The germline V gene encodes CDR1 SQVTM and CDR2 ANQGSEA. The CDR3 length is 19 residues. CDR3 in amino acids: CSVLDPDLGQAGHSYGYTF. Written as DNA, the CDR3 is TGCAGCGTCCTTGACCCAGACCTAGGACAAGCCGGGCACTCATATGGCTACACCTTC. The full variable domain, with the rest looked up from reference TRBV29-1 and TRBJ1-2, is SAVISQKPSRDICQRGTSLTIQCQVDSQVTMMFWYRQQPGQSLTLIATANQGSEATYESGFVIDKFPISRPNLTFSTLTVSNMSPEDSSIYLCSVLDPDLGQAGHSYGYTFGSGTRLTVV.

The chain links TRBV18 to TRBJ2-7; 11 bases line up with TRBD1. The germline gives CDR1 KGHSH, CDR2 LQKENI. The length of the CDR3 is 16 residues. J lost 3 bases, V lost 3 bases, and 7 bases had no gene match. As DNA, the CDR3 is TGTGCCAGCTCACCCCCAACCGGGACAGGGGGCTACGAGCAGTACTTC. This codes for CASSPPTGTGGYEQYF.

The chain recombines TRBV13 with TRBJ2-5; D remains ambiguous. Deletions cut 2 bases from V and 1 base from J, with 2 bases between. In germline, CDR1 is PRHDT, CDR2 FYEKMQ (reference sequence). This CDR3 contains 12 residues. This chain's CDR3 is CASSLLQETQYF. The CDR3 DNA reads as TGTGCCAGCAGCTTACTCCAAGAGACCCAGTACTTC.

The J gene is TRBJ1-2, the V gene TRBV29-1; TRBD1 aligns across 11 bases. The germline V gene has CDR1 SQVTM and CDR2 ANQGSEA. Trimming at V came to 3 bases and at J to 4 bases, leaving 7 bases not matched to a gene. CDR3 size: 15 residues. In nucleotides, the CDR3 is TGCAGCGTTGATGGCGGGACAGGGGGGACCTATGGCTACACCTTC. It codes for CSVDGGTGGTYGYTF.

In its sample, this clone was seen once. CDR3 residues: CASSLLTARNEKLFF. The CDR3, as DNA: TGCGCCAGCAGCTTGTTGACAGCTAGGAATGAAAAACTGTTTTTT. The rearrangement uses TRBV5-1 and TRBJ1-4, with D possibly matching TRBD1 (5 bases). There are 15 residues in the CDR3. The germline V gene has CDR1 SGHRS and CDR2 YFSETQ. The V and J ends lost 1 base and 5 bases respectively, with 12 bases between them.

This rearrangement joins TRBV29-1 to TRBJ2-7, with 7 positions matching TRBD1. The ends lost 2 bases at V and 5 bases at J; junction bases unmatched: 9. Germline values: CDR1 SQVTM, CDR2 ANQGSEA. There are 14 residues in the CDR3. CDR3 DNA: TGCAGCGTTGAACAGGGACAGAGGTTAAACGAGCAGTACTTC. Translated: CSVEQGQRLNEQYF.

The chain recombines TRBV28 with TRBJ1-1; TRBD1 matches at 9 bases. This CDR3 has 18 residues. After removal of 6 bases from V and 5 bases from J, the junction contained 19 bases not matched to a gene. Germline-derived CDR1 and CDR2 are MDHEN and SYDVKM. The CDR3 loop is CASRPGGGNRDRVTEAFF. The CDR3 bases are TGTGCCAGCAGGCCAGGGGGGGGGAACCGGGACAGGGTAACTGAAGCTTTCTTT.

The chain carries TRBV11-3 and TRBJ2-5; the match to TRBD2 covers 8 bases. The CDR3 totals 17 residues. V gave up 5 bases and J gave up 3 bases; unmatched junction bases: 14. The V gene's germline CDR1 is SGHNT and CDR2 YENEEA. Written as DNA, the CDR3 is TGTGCCAGCAGCACCCGGTTAGCGGGGTCCGACAAAGAGACCCAGTACTTC. It translates to CASSTRLAGSDKETQYF.

The rearrangement links TRBV15 to TRBJ1-4, with D unresolved. Germline CDR1 is LNHNV and CDR2 is YYDKDF (reference sequence). V was trimmed by 0 bases and J by 10 bases, leaving 18 bases between them. The CDR3 runs 16 residues. The CDR3 spells CATSRETSENPVKLFF. The CDR3 DNA reads TGTGCCACCAGCAGAGAAACCTCGGAGAACCCCGTAAAACTGTTTTTT.

The rearrangement joins TRBV14 to TRBJ1-6; D is ambiguous. Germline lookup yields CDR1 SGHDN and CDR2 FVKESK. The length of the CDR3 is 16 residues. V lost 4 bases, J lost 9 bases, and 19 bases lay in between. The CDR3 loop reads CASSLYDIYLGSPLHF. Here the CDR3 DNA reads TGTGCCAGCAGCCTCTATGACATCTACCTGGGTTCACCCCTCCACTTT.

The chain has TRBV4-1 and TRBJ2-3; D ambiguous. The V and J ends lost 4 bases and 6 bases respectively, with 14 bases between them. The CDR3 consists of 14 residues. The germline V gene has CDR1 MGHRA and CDR2 YSYEKL. The CDR3 region is CASSPPARVDTQYF. DNA for the CDR3: TGCGCCAGCAGCCCCCCAGCCCGGGTGGATACGCAGTATTTT.